A single sample gave rise to the 29 T cell receptor beta chains below, sequenced in a study of shared clonotypes between healthy human individuals. Only CD45RO-negative cells positively selected for CCR7 counted as naive CD8 cells, so terminally differentiated effector memory CD45RA+ cells were excluded. Some clones are missing from TCRdb's copy, which holds only in-frame ones; the method was immunoSEQ multiplex PCR. Among 2 million to 2.5 million clones listed, about 95% were seen once. The sequenced sample was naive CD8+ T cells sorted from blood. The receptors here all came from a man between 18 and 35 years old in good health.

This chain joins TRBV6-5 and TRBJ2-5; D call uncertain. Trimming left V 8 bases short and J 4 bases short, with 8 bases between. From germline, CDR1 is MNHEY and CDR2 SVGAGI. The CDR3 contains 11 residues. CDR3 loop: CASLYGETQYF. Here the CDR3 DNA reads TGTGCCAGCCTGTATGGAGAGACCCAGTACTTC.

The rearrangement uses TRBV30 and TRBJ1-1; TRBD1 might be the D (5 bases). Per the germline V gene, CDR1 is GTSNPN and CDR2 is SVGIG (reference sequence). V was trimmed by 7 bases and J by 4 bases, leaving 10 bases between them. This CDR3 region has 11 residues. The CDR3 DNA is TGTGCCTCCTCCGGGGGCACTGAAGCTTTCTTT. This codes for CASSGGTEAFF.

This clone was seen once. This chain joins TRBV7-9 and TRBJ1-1; 7 nucleotides match TRBD1. The CDR3 runs to 16 residues. The V segment lost 4 bases and the J segment 0 bases; nucleotides outside the gene matches: 8. Per the germline V gene, CDR1 is SEHNR and CDR2 is FQNEAQ (reference sequence). The CDR3 nucleotides read TGTGCCAGCAGCTCCCGACAGGGAGAGATGAACACTGAAGCTTTCTTT. Protein product: CASSSRQGEMNTEAFF.

The genes are TRBV7-9 and TRBJ2-5; 7 nucleotides align to TRBD2. Germline CDR1 reads SEHNR; CDR2 reads FQNEAQ (reference sequence). The CDR3 length is 13 residues. The V and J ends lost 8 bases and 7 bases, in that order; junction bases with no gene match: 10. The CDR3 spells CASAGDGDWTQYF. DNA of the CDR3: TGTGCCAGCGCGGGGGACGGGGATTGGACCCAGTACTTC.

As concerns this clone: Different DNA sequences within this sample yield the same CDR3. The chain links TRBV11-2 to TRBJ2-7; no clear D gene. Germline V gene lookup returns CDR1 SGHAT and CDR2 FQNNGV. Between the trimmed V and J ends, which lost 2 bases and 4 bases, there was a span of 6 bases. This CDR3 contains 12 residues. The CDR3: CASSLPTYEQYF. CDR3 sequence (DNA): TGTGCCAGCAGCTTACCTACTTACGAGCAGTACTTC.

This chain uses TRBV9 with TRBJ2-7; 14 bases agree with TRBD2. J gave up 7 bases and V 3 bases, and 12 bases lay outside the gene matches. This CDR3 is 17 amino acids long. Germline-derived CDR1 and CDR2 are SGDLS and YYNGEE. The CDR3 region has the DNA TGTGCCAGCAGCGCACATGAGGGACTAGCGGGAGTGTGGGAGCAGTACTTC. It specifies CASSAHEGLAGVWEQYF.

This sequence joins TRBV6-5 and TRBJ1-2; D not certain. V shed 5 bases and J shed 0 bases, with 7 bases lying between them. Germline-derived CDR1 and CDR2 are MNHEY and SVGAGI. The CDR3 length is 13 residues. CDR3 DNA sequence: TGTGCCAGCAGTCGCCAGCCTAACTATGGCTACACCTTC. Protein product: CASSRQPNYGYTF.

The chain is built from TRBV27 and TRBJ2-7; weak D call: TRBD2 (5 bases). Trimming took off 8 bases at V and 2 bases at J, with 10 bases between the two ends. The CDR3 length is 12 residues. CDR1 and CDR2 from the germline V gene are MNHEY and SMNVEV (reference sequence). For the CDR3, the DNA is TGTGCCAGCGGCCAGCGGACCTACGAGCAGTACTTC. Its translation is CASGQRTYEQYF.

This clone was picked up one time. The rearrangement uses TRBV27 and TRBJ1-6, with 9 bases that match TRBD1. The V segment lost 5 bases and the J segment 9 bases; nucleotides outside the gene matches: 5. Germline V gene lookup returns CDR1 MNHEY and CDR2 SMNVEV (reference sequence). CDR3 length equals 14 residues. As DNA, the CDR3 is TGTGCCAGCAGTCCCGGGACAGGGAGTTCACCCCTCCACTTT. Encoded protein: CASSPGTGSSPLHF.

The rearrangement links TRBV18 to TRBJ2-1; 7 bases are a match to TRBD2. This CDR3 has 15 residues. Germline assignment: CDR1 KGHSH and CDR2 LQKENI. V trimming: 5 bases; J trimming: 3 bases; junction bases outside the gene matches: 7. The DNA of the CDR3 is TGTGCCAGCTCAGGCCTTAGCGGGCTCTACAATGAGCAGTTCTTC. Translation gives CASSGLSGLYNEQFF.

This chain joins TRBV19 and TRBJ2-7; D is ambiguous. The V gene's germline CDR1 is LNHDA and CDR2 SQIVND (reference sequence). V lost 5 bases, J lost 4 bases, and 9 bases lay in between. CDR3 length: 12 amino acids. The CDR3 is CASSSYGYEQYF. In DNA form, the CDR3 reads TGTGCCAGTAGTTCGTACGGTTACGAGCAGTACTTC.

V usage is TRBV11-2 and J usage is TRBJ1-4, with D uncertain. Between the trimmed V and J ends, which lost 5 bases and 1 base, there was a span of 14 bases. The CDR3 is made up of 16 amino acids. Germline CDR1 SGHAT, CDR2 FQNNGV. In nucleotides, the CDR3 is TGTGCCAGCAGCCCACCGCTCGGGCAAACTAATGAAAAACTGTTTTTT. It yields the protein CASSPPLGQTNEKLFF.

Of note for this clone: The same CDR3 arises from other DNA sequences in this sample as well. The chain combines TRBV6-5 with TRBJ1-2; D is unclear. The CDR3 consists of 13 residues. Germline lookup yields CDR1 MNHEY and CDR2 SVGAGI. V was cut by 0 bases and J by 2 bases, with 4 bases left in between. The CDR3 bases are TGTGCCAGCAGTTACTCGACAAACTATGGCTACACCTTC. It codes for CASSYSTNYGYTF.

The chain is built from TRBV4-1 and TRBJ2-7, with D possibly being TRBD1 (9 bases). Per germline, CDR1 MGHRA and CDR2 YSYEKL. This CDR3 is built from 16 residues. The V end lost 2 bases, the J end lost 6 bases, and 20 bases lay between the germline ends. The CDR3 region has the DNA TGCGCCAGCAGCCAATTCACAGGGGGCGCGGGAGGCGAGCAGTACTTC. This codes for CASSQFTGGAGGEQYF.

A word on this clone: Additional DNA sequences in this sample encode the identical CDR3. The chain uses TRBV5-1 and TRBJ2-7, with a weak D call TRBD1 (6 bases). Germline V CDR1 and CDR2: SGHRS, YFSETQ. The CDR3 loop spans 14 amino acids. Deletions cut 1 base from V and 1 base from J, with 9 bases between. The CDR3 DNA reads TGCGCCAGCAGCTTGTGGACAGCTTCCTACGAGCAGTACTTC. It codes for CASSLWTASYEQYF.

The CDR3 DNA reads as TGCGCCAGCAGCTTAACAGGGGGTGGAAACACCATATATTTT. Protein product: CASSLTGGGNTIYF. V is TRBV5-1 and J is TRBJ1-3; 8 nucleotides align to TRBD1. The CDR3 sequence is 14 residues long. The germline V gene encodes CDR1 SGHRS and CDR2 YFSETQ. Trimming removed 2 bases from V and 3 bases from J; junction bases left unmatched: 1.

The gene calls are TRBV4-1 and TRBJ1-5; 8 bases fit TRBD1. Unmatched junction bases numbered 7, after V lost 3 bases and J lost 6 bases. In germline, CDR1 is MGHRA, CDR2 YSYEKL. The CDR3 has 15 residues. The CDR3 sequence is CASSHAGTGGQPQHF. DNA of the CDR3: TGCGCCAGCAGCCATGCCGGGACAGGCGGTCAGCCCCAGCATTTT.

The chain employs TRBV29-1 and TRBJ1-2; D remains ambiguous. This CDR3 comprises 13 residues. V was clipped by 6 bases and J by 1 base, with 12 bases between them. Germline V gives CDR1 SQVTM, CDR2 ANQGSEA. CDR3 region: CSVLDFFNYGYTF. CDR3 nucleotides: TGCAGCGTCCTGGACTTTTTTAACTATGGCTACACCTTC.

This chain connects TRBV4-1 to TRBJ2-1; 10 nucleotides line up with TRBD1. The V gene's germline CDR1 is MGHRA and CDR2 YSYEKL. The CDR3 is made up of 18 amino acids. The trim removed 0 bases at V and 9 bases at J, leaving 14 bases unmatched. Here the CDR3 reads CASSQDLPPGQGLGEQFF. The DNA for the CDR3 is TGCGCCAGCAGCCAAGATCTACCACCGGGACAGGGGTTAGGTGAGCAGTTCTTC.

The gene calls are TRBV10-1 and TRBJ2-2; a weak D match, TRBD1 (6 bases). CDR3 length: 16 amino acids. Trimming left V 3 bases short and J 3 bases short, with 14 bases between. Germline V gene lookup returns CDR1 WNHNN and CDR2 SYGVQD (reference sequence). This CDR3 reads CASSDEGEKDTGELFF. In DNA form, the CDR3 reads TGCGCCAGCAGTGATGAGGGGGAGAAGGACACCGGGGAGCTGTTTTTT.

The chain employs TRBV27 and TRBJ2-1; 9 bases agree with TRBD1. Germline loops: CDR1 MNHEY, CDR2 SMNVEV (reference sequence). The CDR3 length is 14 residues. V gave up 6 bases and J gave up 9 bases; unmatched junction bases: 9. CDR3 sequence reads: CASRPGQGVIEQFF. CDR3 coding DNA: TGTGCCAGCAGGCCGGGACAGGGAGTGATTGAGCAGTTCTTC.

The gene calls are TRBV19 and TRBJ1-1; no clear D. Per the germline V gene, CDR1 is LNHDA and CDR2 is SQIVND (reference sequence). Trimming stripped 3 bases from V and 2 bases from J, with 10 bases between. This CDR3 spans 14 amino acids. CDR3 DNA: TGTGCCAGTAGTATGGGTTGGGAAAACACTGAAGCTTTCTTT. Translation gives CASSMGWENTEAFF. Drawing the rest from reference TRBV19 and TRBJ1-1, the complete variable domain is DGGITQSPKYLFRKEGQNVTLSCEQNLNHDAMYWYRQDPGQGLRLIYYSQIVNDFQKGDIAEGYSVSREKKESFPLTVTSAQKNPTAFYLCASSMGWENTEAFFGQGTRLTVV.

This clone appeared a single time. The chain has TRBV10-3 and TRBJ2-2, with a possible D match to TRBD2 (6 bases). Germline assignment: CDR1 ENHRY and CDR2 SYGVKD. CDR3 length equals 14 residues. V lost 8 bases to trimming and J lost 4 bases, with 14 bases between them. CDR3 loop: CAIPGLVLTGELFF. The CDR3 region has the DNA TGTGCCATCCCGGGACTTGTACTCACCGGGGAGCTGTTTTTT.

The chain is built from TRBV28 and TRBJ2-5; perhaps TRBD2 as D (6 bases). V was trimmed by 1 base and J by 4 bases, leaving 10 bases between them. Germline CDR1 is MDHEN and CDR2 is SYDVKM. The CDR3 has 14 residues. The CDR3 here is CASSLLEGGETQYF. CDR3 DNA: TGTGCCAGCAGTTTATTAGAGGGAGGAGAGACCCAGTACTTC.

This chain connects TRBV9 to TRBJ1-4; 11 bases line up with TRBD1. CDR1 is SGDLS and CDR2 is YYNGEE in the germline V gene. The CDR3 spans 16 residues. The J segment lost 7 bases and the V segment lost 0 bases, leaving 5 bases of the junction unmatched. CDR3 nucleotide sequence: TGTGCCAGCAGCGTAGCTTGGGGGACAGGGGGTGAAAAACTGTTTTTT. Translating gives CASSVAWGTGGEKLFF.

To note about this clone: Germline and junction disagree at one end, which may indicate a read error. The V call is TRBV5-6, the J call TRBJ1-6; D unclear. The CDR3 loop spans 15 amino acids. Looked up from germline, CDR1 is SGHDT and CDR2 is YYEEEE. CDR3 region: CASSFGVLYSSPLHF. CDR3 DNA: TGTGCCAGCAGCTTCGGGGTGCTTTATAGTTCACCCCTCCACTTT. The full variable domain, with the rest looked up from reference TRBV5-6 and TRBJ1-6, is DAGVTQSPTHLIKTRGQQVTLRCSPKSGHDTVSWYQQALGQGPQFIFQYYEEEERQRGNFPDRFSGHQFPNYSSELNVNALLLGDSALYLCASSFGVLYSSPLHFGNGTRLTVT.

The CDR3 DNA reads as TGTGCCAGTAGTATAGCCCCAGGGCACACTGAAGCTTTCTTT. It encodes CASSIAPGHTEAFF. The chain uses TRBV19 and TRBJ1-1, with D possibly matching TRBD1 (5 bases). The CDR3 totals 14 residues. Looked up from germline, CDR1 is LNHDA and CDR2 is SQIVND (reference sequence). Trimming removed 1 base from V and 3 bases from J, with 9 bases in between.

V is TRBV6-5 and J is TRBJ2-2; tentative D call: TRBD2 (6 bases). CDR1 and CDR2 (germline): MNHEY, SVGAGI. This CDR3 contains 14 residues. V lost 0 bases and J 8 bases, leaving 10 bases between the germline ends. CDR3 sequence (DNA): TGTGCCAGCAGTTACTCGCTTCGGGAGGGGGAGCTGTTTTTT. Residues: CASSYSLREGELFF.

The rearrangement uses TRBV5-6 and TRBJ2-3; 12 positions agree with TRBD1. This CDR3 spans 17 amino acids. Germline V CDR1 and CDR2: SGHDT, YYEEEE. With V trimmed by 4 bases and J by 3 bases, 9 bases remained unmatched. The CDR3 DNA follows: TGTGCCAGCAGCGGATGGGACAGGGGGCAATGGACAGATACGCAGTATTTT. This gives the protein CASSGWDRGQWTDTQYF.